A selection of T cell receptor beta chains follows, all from one sample in a study of T cells in tumors after PD-1 blockade. Clones were sequenced by immunoSEQ multiplex PCR, and TCRdb holds only the in-frame ones, with some missing. The sample lists about 33,000 clones, roughly 78% occurring once. Sequenced here: PBMCs, sampled before anti-PD-1 treatment. The receptors were sampled from a human donor with basal cell carcinoma. CDR3s leave out the opening cysteine and the closing phenylalanine or tryptophan. A D gene is named only where the DNA matches it firmly. Some rows have no size entry. The others give once, few or many, or a class for an expanded clone.

size	length	V	D	J	CDR3
-	16	TRBV18	-	TRBJ1-1	ASSLKFPGQQPNTEAF
-	10	TRBV5-6	-	TRBJ1-2	ASSQTSYGYT
-	12	TRBV13	-	TRBJ2-1	ASSLGVINNEQF
-	13	TRBV4-1	-	TRBJ1-4	ASSQTETTNEKLF
-	13	TRBV3-1/TRBV3-2	-	TRBJ1-1	ASSQGGAGNTEAF
-	9	TRBV20-1	-	TRBJ2-2	SAPNTGELF
once	16	TRBV3-1/TRBV3-2	-	TRBJ1-3	ASSQEGKQRSSGNTIY
-	12	TRBV28	-	TRBJ1-1	ASRTSGGWAEAF
-	14	TRBV7-8	-	TRBJ2-5	ASTLKNFLPEETQY
-	12	TRBV18	-	TRBJ1-5	ASSPQLGNQPQH
once	12	TRBV29-1	TRBD1	TRBJ1-5	SVKGQGGNQPQH
-	10	TRBV4-2	TRBD1	TRBJ1-2	ASSHGTAGYT
-	13	TRBV6-1	-	TRBJ2-1	ASSERASLNNEQF
-	13	TRBV24-1	TRBD2	TRBJ2-1	ATSDSGTRGDEQF
few	14	TRBV9	-	TRBJ1-2	ASSGDTVLANYGYT
-	12	TRBV6-6	-	TRBJ2-7	ASMKQAGSYEQY
-	14	TRBV7-8	TRBD2	TRBJ2-2	ASSLVAGGKNGELF
-	11	TRBV30	-	TRBJ1-6	AWAGQTNSPLH